The entry below describes one T cell receptor beta chain. Libraries were prepared by immunoSEQ multiplex PCR; TCRdb keeps only in-frame clonotypes and omits some of them. Found here are about 710,000 clones, more than 70% of them singletons; the top ten hold 0.0094%. This sample is drawn from a study of shared T cell receptors in the human thymus. Deletions cut 1 base from V and 0 bases from J, with 11 bases between. This CDR3 is 15 amino acids long. CDR1 is SGHRS and CDR2 is YFSETQ in the germline V gene. These data also featured in a second study, about human thymus T cells. That report notes: Donation came from healthy Finnish infants having corrective surgery for congenital heart defects. Resections were taken during corrective heart surgery, and the thymus tissue came from these. Thymic TCR repertoires of unrelated people reportedly overlapped highly.

This clonotype was sampled from a boy younger than two with a congenital heart defect. Sequencing was performed on thymocytes. The chain joins TRBV5-1 to TRBJ2-7, with D maybe TRBD1 (5 bases). Here the CDR3 reads CASSLIRESSYEQYF. CDR3 DNA: TGCGCCAGCAGCTTGATCAGGGAAAGCTCCTACGAGCAGTACTTC.